Shown below are 8 T cell receptor beta chains from a single sample sequenced in a study of T cells in Graves' hyperthyroidism and ophthalmopathy. Researchers took RNA transcripts and amplified the TCR beta CDR3 regions from them. HTBI primers were used for first-round RT-PCR of the TCR CDR3. MiXCR was run by TCRdb on the multiplex PCR reads, yielding one entry per CDR3 protein. In the table there are 300,000 to 400,000 distinct CDR3 sequences, around 14% of which are singletons. Sequencing was carried out using blood. The source is a young woman with Graves' hyperthyroidism.

The chain recombines TRBV7-9 with TRBJ1-1; no reliable D call. V was cut by 7 bases and J by 7 bases, with 10 bases left in between. CDR1 is SEHNR, CDR2 FQNEAQ, per germline (reference sequence). The CDR3 extends over 11 amino acids. This CDR3 reads CASTWAFEAFF. CDR3 DNA: TGTGCCAGCACCTGGGCTTTTGAAGCTTTCTTT.

The table lists this clonotype with many counts. The chain is built from TRBV4-1 and TRBJ2-7; D gene unclear. From germline, CDR1 is MGHRA and CDR2 YSYEKL. V was clipped by 1 base and J by 2 bases, with 9 bases between them. The CDR3 spans 14 residues. The CDR3 DNA reads as TGCGCCAGCAGCCAAGCGGCCGGCCCCTACGAGCAGTACTTC. Protein sequence: CASSQAAGPYEQYF.

This chain links TRBV4-1 with TRBJ2-5, with D unresolved. Looked up from germline, CDR1 is MGHRA and CDR2 is YSYEKL. The CDR3 spans 13 residues. V lost 2 bases and J lost 4, with 8 bases in between. The CDR3 coding sequence is TGCGCCAGCAGCCAAATGGTTGTAGAGACCCAGTACTTC. Encoded protein: CASSQMVVETQYF.

About this clonotype itself: Germline is not matched at one junction end, which may reflect a read error. The genes are TRBV6-1 and TRBJ1-1; D remains ambiguous. Germline V gives CDR1 MNHNS, CDR2 SASEGT. The CDR3 is 16 residues long. CDR3 bases: TGTGCCTGCAGTCCTCACCGAATCTTGGGGAACACTGAAGCTTTCTTT. Its translation is CACSPHRILGNTEAFF.

This clonotype occurred many times. The chain employs TRBV6-1 and TRBJ2-3; 7 nucleotides align to TRBD2. The CDR3 runs to 14 residues. Unmatched junction bases numbered 5, after V lost 6 bases and J lost 2 bases. Germline CDR1 is MNHNS and CDR2 is SASEGT. The CDR3 sequence: CASRTLADTDTQYF. As DNA, the CDR3 is TGTGCCAGCAGGACGCTAGCGGACACAGATACGCAGTATTTT.

The V gene is TRBV11-2, the J gene TRBJ2-6; 9 bases fit TRBD1. V lost 7 bases to trimming and J lost 2 bases; unmatched junction nucleotides: 6. The CDR3 covers 16 residues. Germline loops: CDR1 SGHAT, CDR2 FQNNGV. The CDR3 region has the DNA TGTGCCAGCATCGGACAGGGGATCGCTGGGGCCAACGTCCTGACTTTC. Protein product: CASIGQGIAGANVLTF.

The rearrangement uses TRBV20-1 and TRBJ1-5, with D unclear. Germline CDR1 reads DFQATT; CDR2 reads SNEGSKA (reference sequence). V was cut by 6 bases and J by 6 bases, with 12 bases left in between. The CDR3 runs 12 residues. CDR3 sequence reads: CSALWGSQPQHF. DNA of the CDR3: TGCAGTGCCCTGTGGGGTTCTCAGCCCCAGCATTTT.

V and J are TRBV27 and TRBJ2-7, with 9 bases matching TRBD1. The CDR3 covers 13 residues. The germline V gene encodes CDR1 MNHEY and CDR2 SMNVEV (reference sequence). The V and J ends lost 5 bases and 3 bases, in that order; junction bases with no gene match: 2. The CDR3: CASSGQGHYEQYF. The DNA for the CDR3 is TGTGCCAGCAGTGGACAGGGGCACTACGAGCAGTACTTC.